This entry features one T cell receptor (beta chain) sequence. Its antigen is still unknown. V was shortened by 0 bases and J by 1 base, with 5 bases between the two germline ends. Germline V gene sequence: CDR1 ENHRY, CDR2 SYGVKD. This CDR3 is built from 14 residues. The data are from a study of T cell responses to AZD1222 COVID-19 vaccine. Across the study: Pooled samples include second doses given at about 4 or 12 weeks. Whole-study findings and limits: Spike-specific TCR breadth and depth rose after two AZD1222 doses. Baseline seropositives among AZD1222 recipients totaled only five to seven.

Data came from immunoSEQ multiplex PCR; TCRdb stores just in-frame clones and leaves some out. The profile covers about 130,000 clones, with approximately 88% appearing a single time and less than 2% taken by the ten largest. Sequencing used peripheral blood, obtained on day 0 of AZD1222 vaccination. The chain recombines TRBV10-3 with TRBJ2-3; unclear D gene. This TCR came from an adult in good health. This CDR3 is CAISESMGTDTQYF. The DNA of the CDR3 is TGTGCCATCAGTGAGTCAATGGGCACAGATACGCAGTATTTT.